One sample yielded the 25 T cell receptor beta chains listed below, sequenced in a study of OX40 agonist ivuxolimab in advanced cancers. TCRdb's copy holds only in-frame clones and misses some; the assay was immunoSEQ multiplex PCR. The sample lists about 91,000 clones; 80% to 90% were seen once. Specimen: CD4+ or CD8+ T cells sorted from blood, collected in a trial of the OX40 agonist ivuxolimab. All receptors come from an adult with an advanced solid tumor such as melanoma, head and neck, liver or kidney cancer.

The chain uses TRBV5-1 and TRBJ1-2; 9 bases map to TRBD1. The germline V gene encodes CDR1 SGHRS and CDR2 YFSETQ. Trimming removed 5 bases from V and 1 base from J; junction bases left unmatched: 3. The CDR3 totals 14 residues. Here the CDR3 DNA reads TGCGCCAGCAGTAGGACAGGGGATAACTATGGCTACACCTTC. Translating gives CASSRTGDNYGYTF.

This clone appeared a few times. The gene calls are TRBV5-1 and TRBJ2-1, with 10 bases that match TRBD2. The CDR3 has 16 residues. Germline CDR1 reads SGHRS; CDR2 reads YFSETQ. The V gene end was trimmed by 0 bases and the J gene end by 9 bases; junction bases not matched to a gene: 9. CDR3 bases: TGCGCCAGCAGCTTGGGTGCGAGCGGGGGGGCCATTGAGCAGTTCTTC. Its translation: CASSLGASGGAIEQFF.

This clone was seen just once. The chain links TRBV28 to TRBJ1-2; D is possibly TRBD1 (6 bases). Germline lookup yields CDR1 MDHEN and CDR2 SYDVKM. This CDR3 is built from 15 residues. Here the CDR3 DNA reads TGTGCTTCAGCAGTTAGCCGGGGGCGGTGGTATGGCTACACCTTC. Amino acid sequence: CASAVSRGRWYGYTF.

A note on this clone: Other DNA sequences in the same sample also yield this CDR3. This chain connects TRBV4-3 to TRBJ1-1, with 7 nucleotides matching TRBD1. Trimming took 4 bases from V and 0 from J; bases not matched to a gene: 5. CDR1 is LGHNA and CDR2 is YSLEER in the germline V gene. The CDR3 has 15 residues. CDR3 sequence: CASSRGTELNTEAFF. For the CDR3, the DNA is TGCGCCAGCAGCCGGGGGACAGAATTGAACACTGAAGCTTTCTTT.

The V call is TRBV11-2, the J call TRBJ2-5; 11 nucleotides align to TRBD2. There are 15 residues in the CDR3. Trimming cost V 3 bases and J 4 bases; bases outside gene matches: 4. Germline V gene data show CDR1 as SGHAT and CDR2 as FQNNGV. This chain's CDR3 is CASSFSGGDSETQYF. The CDR3, as DNA: TGTGCCAGCAGCTTTAGCGGGGGGGACTCAGAGACCCAGTACTTC. Complete variable domain (other parts from reference TRBV11-2 and TRBJ2-5): EAGVAQSPRYKIIEKRQSVAFWCNPISGHATLYWYQQILGQGPKLLIQFQNNGVVDDSQLPKDRFSAERLKGVDSTLKIQPAKLEDSAVYLCASSFSGGDSETQYFGPGTRLLVL.

This chain joins TRBV2 and TRBJ2-7; weak D call: TRBD2 (6 bases). In germline, CDR1 is SNHLY, CDR2 FYNNEI. V lost 8 bases, J lost 9 bases, and 26 bases lay in between. The CDR3 loop spans 15 amino acids. The CDR3 loop is CASDWLASEEGAQYV. CDR3 nucleotides: TGTGCCAGCGACTGGCTAGCGTCCGAGGAAGGTGCGCAGTACGTC.

The gene calls are TRBV7-2 and TRBJ2-3, with D hard to call. Germline values: CDR1 SGHTA, CDR2 FQGNSA. This CDR3 comprises 13 residues. Deletions cut 1 base from V and 4 bases from J, with 6 bases between. CDR3 amino acids: CASSLDRSDTQYF. The CDR3 nucleotides are TGTGCCAGCAGCTTAGACCGTTCAGATACGCAGTATTTT.

V gene TRBV6-5 combines with J gene TRBJ2-5; a weak D match, TRBD1 (6 bases). Germline-derived CDR1 and CDR2 are MNHEY and SVGAGI. The CDR3 sequence is 15 residues long. V was trimmed by 7 bases and J by 2 bases, leaving 17 bases between them. CDR3: CASTSQGRGQETQYF. Here the CDR3 DNA reads TGTGCCAGCACCTCACAGGGAAGAGGGCAAGAGACCCAGTACTTC.

The chain has TRBV5-8 and TRBJ1-6; D unresolved. The CDR3 totals 17 residues. The germline V gene has CDR1 SGHTS and CDR2 YDEGEE. V was clipped by 0 bases and J by 0 bases, with 10 bases between them. This chain's CDR3 is CASSLAAASSYNSPLHF. Written as DNA, the CDR3 is TGTGCCAGCAGCTTGGCGGCGGCGAGCTCCTATAATTCACCCCTCCACTTT.

The rearrangement uses TRBV5-8 and TRBJ1-2; maybe TRBD1 (5 bases). The germline CDR1 and CDR2 sequences are SGHTS and YDEGEE. Trimming cost V 3 bases and J 5 bases, with 8 bases left between them. The CDR3 length is 12 residues. The CDR3 sequence: CASSSQGYGYTF. The CDR3 region has the DNA TGTGCCAGCAGCTCTCAGGGTTATGGCTACACCTTC.

The chain links TRBV5-4 to TRBJ2-5; D is perhaps TRBD2 (7 bases). CDR1 and CDR2 (germline): SGHNT, YYREEE (reference sequence). V was pared by 0 bases and J by 5 bases, with 20 bases between. This CDR3 spans 17 amino acids. The CDR3 loop reads CASSLDISGGGRETQYF. The CDR3 DNA follows: TGTGCCAGCAGCTTGGATATTAGCGGCGGGGGCCGGGAGACCCAGTACTTC.

The CDR3 loop reads CASSQIMDRGAEAFF. DNA for the CDR3: TGTGCCAGCAGCCAAATAATGGACAGGGGCGCTGAAGCTTTCTTT. V usage is TRBV11-2 and J usage is TRBJ1-1, with 9 bases identical to TRBD1. V gave up 5 bases and J gave up 6 bases; unmatched junction bases: 10. Germline V gene data show CDR1 as SGHAT and CDR2 as FQNNGV. This CDR3 has 15 residues.

CDR3 DNA: TGTGCCAGCAGTGGACAGGGGGTAAACTATGGCTACACCTTC. It is translated as CASSGQGVNYGYTF. The chain uses TRBV2 and TRBJ1-2, with 9 positions matching TRBD1. This CDR3 contains 14 residues. Germline-derived CDR1 and CDR2 are SNHLY and FYNNEI. V lost 4 bases and J lost 2; bases outside the gene matches: 2.

The rearrangement links TRBV6-1 to TRBJ1-5; 7 bases agree with TRBD1. J gave up 4 bases and V 3 bases, and 0 bases lay outside the gene matches. Per germline, CDR1 MNHNS and CDR2 SASEGT. The CDR3 contains 13 residues. CDR3 sequence reads: CASSETGNQPQHF. CDR3 DNA: TGTGCCAGCAGTGAGACAGGGAATCAGCCCCAGCATTTT.

This clone was recorded a few times. The CDR3 spells CASRTGLTGNTIYF. For the CDR3, the DNA is TGCGCCAGCAGAACAGGGCTAACTGGAAACACCATATATTTT. The V gene is TRBV5-1, the J gene TRBJ1-3, with TRBD1 as a possible D gene (6 bases). This CDR3 has 14 residues. V was pared by 5 bases and J by 2 bases, with 11 bases between. Germline values: CDR1 SGHRS, CDR2 YFSETQ.

The rearrangement links TRBV28 to TRBJ1-1; the D is unclear. The length of the CDR3 is 11 residues. Germline loops: CDR1 MDHEN, CDR2 SYDVKM. Trimming took 5 bases from V and 6 from J, leaving 7 bases between them. The CDR3, as DNA: TGTGCCAGCAGTCCAGGTGCTGAAGCTTTCTTT. This sequence encodes CASSPGAEAFF.

This chain links TRBV4-2 with TRBJ1-2; TRBD1 might be the D (6 bases). Germline V gives CDR1 LGHNA, CDR2 YNFKEQ. Trimming stripped 4 bases from V and 4 bases from J, with 22 bases between. This CDR3 region has 17 residues. The CDR3 coding sequence is TGTGCCAGCAGCCCTTCTTACCGACAGGCCGGGGGCTATGGCTACACCTTC. This sequence encodes CASSPSYRQAGGYGYTF.

The chain uses TRBV7-3 and TRBJ2-5; 7 bases align to TRBD1. CDR3 size: 16 residues. Germline V gives CDR1 SGHTA, CDR2 FQGTGA. J was trimmed by 1 base and V by 1 base; bases with no gene match: 6. The CDR3 bases are TGTGCCAGCAGCTTAATGGGTTACAGGGGCCAAGAGACCCAGTACTTC. Translated, it gives CASSLMGYRGQETQYF.

This chain links TRBV14 with TRBJ2-7, with 9 positions matching TRBD1. CDR1 and CDR2 from the germline V gene are SGHDN and FVKESK. This CDR3 region has 16 residues. Trimming took 4 bases from V and 3 from J; bases not matched to a gene: 10. CDR3 amino acids: CASSPIPGQGYYEQYF. CDR3 coding DNA: TGTGCCAGCAGCCCGATACCGGGACAGGGATACTACGAGCAGTACTTC.

The DNA of the CDR3 is TGTGCCAGCAGCTTCACGGTGCCTCAAGAGACCCAGTACTTC. It is translated as CASSFTVPQETQYF. This chain links TRBV7-2 with TRBJ2-5, with D unresolved. V was cut by 3 bases and J by 2 bases, with 10 bases left in between. The CDR3 spans 14 residues. The germline CDR1 and CDR2 sequences are SGHTA and FQGNSA.

The rearrangement uses TRBV7-2 and TRBJ2-4, with 8 bases that match TRBD2. V trimming: 1 base; J trimming: 7 bases; junction bases outside the gene matches: 6. This CDR3 has 15 amino acids. Germline V gene lookup returns CDR1 SGHTA and CDR2 FQGNSA. This CDR3 is CASSLGRGGLNIQYF. CDR3 nucleotide sequence: TGTGCCAGCAGCTTAGGACGGGGGGGCCTTAACATTCAGTACTTC. The whole variable domain, filled in from reference TRBV7-2 and TRBJ2-4, reads GAGVSQSPSNKVTEKGKDVELRCDPISGHTALYWYRQSLGQGLEFLIYFQGNSAPDKSGLPSDRFSAERTGGSVSTLTIQRTQQEDSAVYLCASSLGRGGLNIQYFGAGTRLSVL.

This clone was recorded a few times. The chain recombines TRBV2 with TRBJ2-4; possible D gene TRBD1, 5 bases. V shed 8 bases and J shed 0 bases, with 20 bases lying between them. The germline CDR1 and CDR2 sequences are SNHLY and FYNNEI. The CDR3 has 17 amino acids. The CDR3 region is CASQANTGELAKNIQYF. The CDR3 DNA reads TGTGCCAGCCAGGCCAATACAGGTGAACTAGCCAAAAACATTCAGTACTTC.

The chain carries TRBV2 and TRBJ2-5; 14 bases map to TRBD2. The CDR3 is 13 amino acids. Germline CDR1 SNHLY, CDR2 FYNNEI. V shed 10 bases and J 5 bases; nucleotides not matched to a gene: 3. For the CDR3, the DNA is TGTGCCACCAGGACTAGCGGGGGGGAGACCCAGTACTTC. The encoded protein is CATRTSGGETQYF.

The CDR3 DNA follows: TGTGCCAGCTGCCAGGAGGAATCACCCCTCCACTTT. It encodes CASCQEESPLHF. The chain links TRBV2 to TRBJ1-6, with no clear D. The germline V gene encodes CDR1 SNHLY and CDR2 FYNNEI. This CDR3 has 12 amino acids. Trimming stripped 8 bases from V and 10 bases from J, with 12 bases between. Full variable domain (outside the CDR3, taken from reference TRBV2 and TRBJ1-6): EPEVTQTPSHQVTQMGQEVILRCVPISNHLYFYWYRQILGQKVEFLVSFYNNEISEKSEIFDDQFSVERPDGSNFTLKIRSTKLEDSAMYFCASCQEESPLHFGNGTRLTVT.

V gene TRBV27 combines with J gene TRBJ2-4; the match to TRBD1 covers 8 bases. With 3 bases clipped from V and 6 bases from J, the junction kept 7 bases outside the gene matches. The germline V gene encodes CDR1 MNHEY and CDR2 SMNVEV (reference sequence). The CDR3 is 15 residues long. CDR3 residues: CASSFESGTGNIQYF. CDR3 DNA: TGTGCCAGCAGTTTCGAATCCGGGACAGGAAACATTCAGTACTTC.